These 25 T cell receptor beta chains originate from one sample sequenced in a study of blood T cell repertoires in COVID-19. Sequencing used immunoSEQ multiplex PCR; TCRdb keeps in-frame clones, though not all of them. The repertoire holds about 130,000 clones, 85% to 90% seen once, with roughly 4.5% in the top ten. The sequenced sample consisted of peripheral blood. The receptors were gathered from a human donor in a cohort sampled during active COVID-19.

V is TRBV24-1 and J is TRBJ2-2; possible D gene TRBD2, 5 bases. The V end was cut by 4 bases, the J end by 6 bases, with 11 bases between. The germline gives CDR1 KGHDR, CDR2 SFDVKD. This CDR3 is 14 amino acids long. DNA of the CDR3: TGTGCCACCAGTGACGGAGGACGCGCCGGGGAGCTGTTTTTT. Translating it yields CATSDGGRAGELFF.

This clone was detected only a few times. The chain combines TRBV6-5 with TRBJ2-5; D call uncertain. The CDR3 sequence is 12 residues long. Germline V gives CDR1 MNHEY, CDR2 SVGAGI. V was shortened by 5 bases and J by 0 bases, with 4 bases between the two germline ends. The CDR3 sequence is CASSQYQETQYF. The DNA of the CDR3 is TGTGCCAGCAGTCAGTACCAAGAGACCCAGTACTTC.

This chain joins TRBV7-2 and TRBJ2-2; 9 positions match TRBD2. Germline-derived CDR1 and CDR2 are SGHTA and FQGNSA. J lost 5 bases, V lost 5 bases, and 12 bases had no gene match. This CDR3 has 17 amino acids. CDR3 sequence (DNA): TGTGCCAGCAGCCGCCTCGGGGCGGGAGGGCGGACCGGGGAGCTGTTTTTT. Translated, it gives CASSRLGAGGRTGELFF.

The chain recombines TRBV7-2 with TRBJ2-2; TRBD2 aligns across 8 bases. Per the germline V gene, CDR1 is SGHTA and CDR2 is FQGNSA. The trim removed 1 base at V and 10 bases at J, leaving 8 bases unmatched. The CDR3 is 15 amino acids. CDR3 DNA: TGTGCCAGCAGCTTAGGGGCTAGCGGGCGGGAGGAGCTGTTTTTT. It encodes CASSLGASGREELFF.

The chain carries TRBV3-1 (or the pseudogene TRBV3-2) and TRBJ1-2, with 11 bases matching TRBD1. V gave up 1 base and J gave up 4 bases; unmatched junction bases: 5. The CDR3 loop spans 16 amino acids. CDR1 is LGHDT, CDR2 YNNKEL, per germline (reference sequence). In DNA, the CDR3 is TGTGCCAGCAGCCAAGGAACGGGACAGGGGGGCTATGGCTACACCTTC. This sequence encodes CASSQGTGQGGYGYTF.

The chain carries TRBV4-1 and TRBJ1-5; D unclear. V was trimmed by 0 bases and J by 6 bases, leaving 21 bases between them. Looked up from germline, CDR1 is MGHRA and CDR2 is YSYEKL. The CDR3 extends over 18 amino acids. The CDR3 DNA sequence: TGCGCCAGCAGCCAAGATCGGGCCGGCTTTGGACTTGGTCAGCCCCAGCATTTT. Protein product: CASSQDRAGFGLGQPQHF.

This clone was seen a few times. This chain links TRBV30 with TRBJ1-2; D gene uncertain. Germline assignment: CDR1 GTSNPN and CDR2 SVGIG (reference sequence). V shed 4 bases and J shed 5 bases, with 17 bases lying between them. This CDR3 has 14 amino acids. The chain's CDR3 is CAWTLGPSGYGYTF. The CDR3, as DNA: TGTGCCTGGACTCTTGGGCCGAGCGGGTATGGCTACACCTTC.

This chain joins TRBV7-9 and TRBJ1-1; D perhaps matches TRBD1 (6 bases). Germline V gene data show CDR1 as SEHNR and CDR2 as FQNEAQ (reference sequence). The CDR3 has 14 amino acids. V shed 1 base and J shed 4 bases, with 10 bases lying between them. CDR3 protein: CASSLVPGATEAFF. The CDR3 DNA reads as TGTGCCAGCAGCTTAGTTCCAGGGGCCACTGAAGCTTTCTTT.

The chain carries TRBV5-1 and TRBJ1-6, with D tentatively TRBD1 (6 bases). Germline V gives CDR1 SGHRS, CDR2 YFSETQ. Between the trimmed V and J ends, which lost 4 bases and 10 bases, there was a span of 15 bases. This CDR3 comprises 14 residues. The CDR3 bases are TGCGCCAGCAGCATACCCGCAGGGGACTCACCCCTCCACTTT. Protein sequence: CASSIPAGDSPLHF.

V gene TRBV5-4 combines with J gene TRBJ2-5; D may be TRBD2 (7 bases). The CDR3 length is 14 residues. Germline assignment: CDR1 SGHNT and CDR2 YYREEE (reference sequence). The V gene lost 4 bases and the J gene lost 7 bases, with 17 bases spanning the gap. This CDR3 reads CASSPKGGEGTQYF. CDR3 coding DNA: TGTGCCAGCAGCCCCAAAGGGGGGGAGGGGACCCAGTACTTC.

The DNA of the CDR3 is TGTGCCAGCAGCTTAGTGGCAGGGGACTCTGGAAACACCATATATTTT. This codes for CASSLVAGDSGNTIYF. The chain uses TRBV7-8 and TRBJ1-3; D is possibly TRBD1 (6 bases). CDR3 size: 16 residues. Germline V lookup: CDR1 SGHVS, CDR2 FQNEAQ. Trimming removed 1 base at V and 0 bases at J, with 10 bases between. The full variable domain, rest sourced from reference TRBV7-8 and TRBJ1-3, is GAGVSQSPRYKVAKRGQDVALRCDPISGHVSLFWYQQALGQGPEFLTYFQNEAQLDKSGLPSDRFFAERPEGSVSTLKIQRTQQEDSAVYLCASSLVAGDSGNTIYFGEGSWLTVV.

V and J are TRBV9 and TRBJ2-3; the D gene is possibly TRBD2 (6 bases). Trimming stripped 2 bases from V and 1 base from J, with 14 bases between. The CDR3 runs to 16 residues. Germline CDR1 reads SGDLS; CDR2 reads YYNGEE. The CDR3 region has the DNA TGTGCCAGCAGCGTTTCCTCGGAGGGCCGCACAGATACGCAGTATTTT. Translation gives CASSVSSEGRTDTQYF.

This sequence joins TRBV27 and TRBJ1-6; a weak D match, TRBD1 (6 bases). The CDR3 spans 14 residues. Germline V gene sequence: CDR1 MNHEY, CDR2 SMNVEV (reference sequence). With 3 bases removed from V and 8 bases from J, the gap between germline ends came to 11 bases. In DNA, the CDR3 is TGTGCCAGCAGTTTTGGGGGCTGGGATTCACCCCTCCACTTT. This gives the protein CASSFGGWDSPLHF.

This sequence joins TRBV6-5 and TRBJ1-6; D gene ambiguous. The CDR3 is 12 residues long. The germline V and J ends were trimmed by 7 bases and 9 bases, with 10 bases remaining between them. From germline, CDR1 is MNHEY and CDR2 SVGAGI. The CDR3 here is CASTVGSSPLHF. In nucleotides, the CDR3 is TGTGCCAGCACGGTGGGGAGTTCACCCCTCCACTTT.

The V gene is TRBV11-2, the J gene TRBJ1-6; possible D gene TRBD1, 5 bases. Germline V CDR1 and CDR2: SGHAT, FQNNGV. CDR3 length equals 15 residues. The V gene lost 4 bases and the J gene lost 14 bases, with 21 bases spanning the gap. The CDR3 nucleotides are TGTGCCAGCAGCTCAGGGAGGGGCCTTTTGGTATCCCTCCACTTT. It is translated as CASSSGRGLLVSLHF.

This clone was recorded once. The chain joins TRBV10-3 to TRBJ1-1; TRBD1 agrees at 7 bases. The V segment lost 4 bases and the J segment 7 bases; nucleotides outside the gene matches: 3. CDR3 length equals 12 residues. Per the germline V gene, CDR1 is ENHRY and CDR2 is SYGVKD. CDR3 in DNA: TGTGCCATCAGTGCGACAGGGTTTGAAGCTTTCTTT. Translating gives CAISATGFEAFF.

V is TRBV27 and J is TRBJ2-4, with TRBD2 identical over 7 bases. Germline CDR1 reads MNHEY; CDR2 reads SMNVEV (reference sequence). CDR3 length: 14 residues. Unmatched junction bases numbered 8, after V lost 5 bases and J lost 7 bases. CDR3 coding DNA: TGTGCCAGCAGTAACCGGGGAGGGAGGAACATTCAGTACTTC. Its protein product is CASSNRGGRNIQYF.

This chain uses TRBV7-9 with TRBJ2-5; D unclear. CDR1 SEHNR and CDR2 FQNEAQ come from the germline V gene (reference sequence). This CDR3 has 10 residues. Trimming stripped 5 bases from V and 5 bases from J, with 3 bases between. The CDR3 DNA reads as TGTGCCAGCAGCGGCGAGACCCAGTACTTC. Translated: CASSGETQYF.

The chain uses TRBV7-6 and TRBJ1-4; a weak D match, TRBD1 (5 bases). The CDR3 is 15 residues long. Germline CDR1 and CDR2: SGHVS and FNYEAQ. V dropped 2 bases and J dropped 6 bases, with 13 bases sitting between them. CDR3 amino acids: CASSLYSGGDEKLFF. In nucleotides, the CDR3 is TGTGCCAGCAGCTTATACAGTGGGGGGGATGAAAAACTGTTTTTT.

The rearrangement uses TRBV15 and TRBJ2-1, with a weak D call TRBD1 (6 bases). V was clipped by 8 bases and J by 6 bases, with 14 bases between them. Germline-derived CDR1 and CDR2 are LNHNV and YYDKDF (reference sequence). This CDR3 has 13 amino acids. The CDR3 protein is CATSLDSFNEQFF. DNA of the CDR3: TGTGCCACCTCACTGGACAGTTTCAATGAGCAGTTCTTC.

This clone appeared a few times. The chain combines TRBV9 with TRBJ1-1, with 7 bases fitting TRBD1. This CDR3 region has 16 residues. With V trimmed by 7 bases and J by 0 bases, 12 bases remained unmatched. The germline gives CDR1 SGDLS, CDR2 YYNGEE. In DNA, the CDR3 is TGTGCCAGCTCCAACCTGGAGGGGGCGATGAACACTGAAGCTTTCTTT. It translates to CASSNLEGAMNTEAFF.

Remarks on this clone: Other DNA sequences in this specimen translate into the identical CDR3. This chain joins TRBV7-2 and TRBJ2-2; D gene uncertain. V gave up 1 base and J gave up 6 bases, with 6 bases separating them. Germline V gives CDR1 SGHTA, CDR2 FQGNSA. This CDR3 spans 13 amino acids. For the CDR3, the DNA is TGTGCCAGCAGCTTAGGCGGTTCCGGGGAGCTGTTTTTT. Residues: CASSLGGSGELFF.

The rearrangement links TRBV19 to TRBJ2-1; 7 nucleotides agree with TRBD2. Germline-derived CDR1 and CDR2 are LNHDA and SQIVND (reference sequence). This CDR3 has 15 residues. With 4 bases clipped from V and 1 base from J, the junction kept 4 bases outside the gene matches. The CDR3 protein is CASSTGGISYNEQFF. CDR3 in DNA: TGTGCCAGTAGTACCGGGGGGATTTCCTACAATGAGCAGTTCTTC. The variable domain in full, completed from reference TRBV19 and TRBJ2-1, reads DGGITQSPKYLFRKEGQNVTLSCEQNLNHDAMYWYRQDPGQGLRLIYYSQIVNDFQKGDIAEGYSVSREKKESFPLTVTSAQKNPTAFYLCASSTGGISYNEQFFGPGTRLTVL.

The chain links TRBV3-1 (or the pseudogene TRBV3-2) to TRBJ2-1, with TRBD1 matching 9 bases. V lost 4 bases to trimming and J lost 6 bases; unmatched junction nucleotides: 7. This CDR3 has 15 amino acids. In germline, CDR1 is LGHDT, CDR2 YNNKEL (reference sequence). CDR3 sequence: CASSLARDRANEQFF. For the CDR3, the DNA is TGTGCCAGCAGCCTAGCCCGGGACAGGGCCAATGAGCAGTTCTTC.

The chain couples TRBV7-6 to TRBJ2-2; D possibly corresponds to TRBD1 (6 bases). The ends were cut back, 0 bases at V and 0 bases at J, with 8 bases in the middle. CDR3 length equals 16 residues. CDR1 is SGHVS, CDR2 FNYEAQ, per germline. The CDR3 DNA follows: TGTGCCAGCAGCTTAGCCCGGACAGCGAACACCGGGGAGCTGTTTTTT. Translated, it gives CASSLARTANTGELFF.